Listed below are T cell receptor beta chains from one sample, sequenced in a study of shared clonotypes between healthy human individuals. The protocol was immunoSEQ multiplex PCR, while the TCRdb copy is restricted to in-frame clones and leaves out a portion. Counted here are approximately 2,300,000 clones, around 90% occurring once; the ten biggest clones make up around 0.4%. Sequencing was carried out using naive CD4+ T cells from PBMCs. These receptor sequences come from a man between 18 and 35 years old in good health. Some clones in this sample may be carry-over from other donors' samples. Both conserved end residues are part of each CDR3. The order of the fields is J gene, V gene, CDR3 length, D gene, clone size, CDR3 protein, CDR3 DNA. The D gene is left open where the match is weak. Rows give clone size only sometimes, using once, few, many, or a class for an expanded clone.

j_call: TRBJ2-5; v_call: TRBV5-1; cdr3_length: 16; d_call: TRBD1; clone_size: NA; cdr3_aa: CASSFSPGQGKETQYF; cdr3_nt: TGCGCCAGCAGCTTTTCCCCGGGACAGGGTAAAGAGACCCAGTACTTC
j_call: TRBJ1-5; v_call: TRBV7-9; cdr3_length: 13; d_call: NA; clone_size: few; cdr3_aa: CASSGSGNQPQHF; cdr3_nt: TGTGCCAGCAGCGGTTCAGGCAATCAGCCCCAGCATTTT
j_call: TRBJ2-1; v_call: TRBV9; cdr3_length: 15; d_call: TRBD2; clone_size: NA; cdr3_aa: CASSAGTSGYNEQFF; cdr3_nt: TGTGCCAGCAGCGCCGGGACTAGCGGGTACAATGAGCAGTTCTTC
j_call: TRBJ1-2; v_call: TRBV21-1; cdr3_length: 12; d_call: NA; clone_size: NA; cdr3_aa: CASSKRGCGYTF; cdr3_nt: TGTGCCAGCAGCAAAAGGGGCTGTGGCTACACCTTC
j_call: TRBJ2-1; v_call: TRBV9; cdr3_length: 15; d_call: NA; clone_size: NA; cdr3_aa: CASSVGPESYNEQFF; cdr3_nt: TGTGCCAGCAGCGTAGGTCCGGAAAGCTACAATGAGCAGTTCTTC
j_call: TRBJ1-2; v_call: TRBV7-9; cdr3_length: 16; d_call: NA; clone_size: NA; cdr3_aa: CASSLARDTDSYGYTF; cdr3_nt: TGTGCCAGCAGCTTAGCGCGGGACACGGATTCGTATGGCTACACCTTC
j_call: TRBJ1-3; v_call: TRBV7-6; cdr3_length: 16; d_call: NA; clone_size: NA; cdr3_aa: CASSLIGALSGNTIYF; cdr3_nt: TGTGCCAGCAGCTTAATAGGGGCCCTCTCTGGAAACACCATATATTTT
j_call: TRBJ2-2; v_call: TRBV28; cdr3_length: 14; d_call: TRBD2; clone_size: NA; cdr3_aa: CASWTSGSAGELFF; cdr3_nt: TGTGCCAGCTGGACTAGCGGGAGTGCCGGGGAGCTGTTTTTT
j_call: TRBJ1-2; v_call: TRBV4-1; cdr3_length: 17; d_call: TRBD1; clone_size: NA; cdr3_aa: CASSQDRSAGGGYGYTF; cdr3_nt: TGCGCCAGCAGCCAAGACCGATCCGCAGGGGGCGGCTATGGCTACACCTTC
j_call: TRBJ1-1; v_call: TRBV4-1; cdr3_length: 17; d_call: TRBD1; clone_size: NA; cdr3_aa: CASSQAGTGHMNTEAFF; cdr3_nt: TGCGCCAGCAGCCAAGCCGGGACAGGGCACATGAACACTGAAGCTTTCTTT
j_call: TRBJ2-7; v_call: TRBV19; cdr3_length: 13; d_call: NA; clone_size: few; cdr3_aa: CASRQGGSYEQYF; cdr3_nt: TGTGCCAGCAGACAGGGAGGATCCTACGAGCAGTACTTC
j_call: TRBJ2-3; v_call: TRBV7-8; cdr3_length: 14; d_call: NA; clone_size: NA; cdr3_aa: CASSVEESTDTQYF; cdr3_nt: TGTGCCAGCAGCGTAGAGGAGAGCACAGATACGCAGTATTTT
j_call: TRBJ1-2; v_call: TRBV7-2; cdr3_length: 13; d_call: NA; clone_size: NA; cdr3_aa: CASSLAARYGYTF; cdr3_nt: TGTGCCAGCAGCTTAGCCGCCAGGTATGGCTACACCTTC
j_call: TRBJ2-7; v_call: TRBV7-9; cdr3_length: 15; d_call: NA; clone_size: few; cdr3_aa: CASSSPGQGSYEQYF; cdr3_nt: TGTGCCAGCAGTAGCCCCGGGCAGGGGTCCTACGAGCAGTACTTC
j_call: TRBJ2-3; v_call: TRBV2; cdr3_length: 14; d_call: TRBD1; clone_size: NA; cdr3_aa: CASSLDRVTDTQYF; cdr3_nt: TGTGCCAGCAGCCTCGACAGGGTTACAGATACGCAGTATTTT
j_call: TRBJ2-7; v_call: TRBV5-1; cdr3_length: 14; d_call: NA; clone_size: NA; cdr3_aa: CASSFGDSNYEQYF; cdr3_nt: TGCGCCAGCAGCTTCGGGGACTCAAACTACGAGCAGTACTTC
j_call: TRBJ1-5; v_call: TRBV28; cdr3_length: 17; d_call: NA; clone_size: NA; cdr3_aa: CASSSTHGHYSNQPQHF; cdr3_nt: TGTGCCAGCAGTTCCACCCATGGGCACTATAGCAATCAGCCCCAGCATTTT
j_call: TRBJ2-1; v_call: TRBV6-1; cdr3_length: 16; d_call: NA; clone_size: once; cdr3_aa: CASSVLTLSSYNEQFF; cdr3_nt: TGTGCCAGCAGTGTCCTAACTTTAAGCTCCTACAATGAGCAGTTCTTC
j_call: TRBJ1-1; v_call: TRBV4-1; cdr3_length: 13; d_call: NA; clone_size: NA; cdr3_aa: CASSQDRGAEAFF; cdr3_nt: TGCGCCAGCAGCCAAGATAGGGGGGCTGAAGCTTTCTTT
j_call: TRBJ2-5; v_call: TRBV2; cdr3_length: 13; d_call: NA; clone_size: NA; cdr3_aa: CASSATGQETQYF; cdr3_nt: TGTGCCAGCAGTGCGACAGGACAAGAGACCCAGTACTTC
j_call: TRBJ1-1; v_call: TRBV11-1; cdr3_length: 14; d_call: NA; clone_size: NA; cdr3_aa: CASSLVAANTEAFF; cdr3_nt: TGTGCCAGCAGCTTAGTGGCAGCGAACACTGAAGCTTTCTTT
j_call: TRBJ2-3; v_call: TRBV7-2; cdr3_length: 15; d_call: TRBD2; clone_size: NA; cdr3_aa: CASSLELAGGPTQYF; cdr3_nt: TGTGCCAGCAGCTTAGAACTAGCGGGAGGGCCAACGCAGTATTTT
j_call: TRBJ2-7; v_call: TRBV28; cdr3_length: 18; d_call: NA; clone_size: NA; cdr3_aa: CASSLVLQLGGLSYEQYF; cdr3_nt: TGTGCCAGCAGCCTCGTCCTCCAGTTGGGGGGACTTTCCTACGAGCAGTACTTC
j_call: TRBJ1-1; v_call: TRBV11-1; cdr3_length: 14; d_call: NA; clone_size: NA; cdr3_aa: CASSYPGLHTEAFF; cdr3_nt: TGTGCCAGCAGCTATCCGGGACTTCACACTGAAGCTTTCTTT
j_call: TRBJ2-2; v_call: TRBV19; cdr3_length: 15; d_call: NA; clone_size: NA; cdr3_aa: CASSIVTRVAGELFF; cdr3_nt: TGTGCCAGTAGTATAGTGACCAGGGTAGCCGGGGAGCTGTTTTTT
j_call: TRBJ2-5; v_call: TRBV29-1; cdr3_length: 12; d_call: NA; clone_size: NA; cdr3_aa: CSVEEGEETQYF; cdr3_nt: TGCAGCGTCGAGGAGGGCGAAGAGACCCAGTACTTC
j_call: TRBJ2-7; v_call: TRBV18; cdr3_length: 14; d_call: NA; clone_size: NA; cdr3_aa: CASSPPGGAYEQYF; cdr3_nt: TGTGCCAGCTCACCACCTGGCGGAGCCTACGAGCAGTACTTC
j_call: TRBJ2-1; v_call: TRBV7-6; cdr3_length: 16; d_call: NA; clone_size: NA; cdr3_aa: CASSLADFRGYNEQFF; cdr3_nt: TGTGCCAGCAGCTTAGCCGACTTCCGAGGGTACAATGAGCAGTTCTTC
j_call: TRBJ2-3; v_call: TRBV4-2; cdr3_length: 16; d_call: TRBD2; clone_size: NA; cdr3_aa: CASSPRTSGNTDTQYF; cdr3_nt: TGTGCCAGCAGCCCTCGGACTAGCGGGAACACAGATACGCAGTATTTT